This T cell receptor beta chain appears in the sequencing data of a study of T cell responses to AZD1222 COVID-19 vaccine. General observations from the study: Most donors were white British, females outnumbered males, and clonal diversity was possibly underestimated.

CDR1 is MNHEY, CDR2 SVGEGT, per germline. The V end lost 5 bases, the J end lost 7 bases, and 33 bases lay between the germline ends. The length of the CDR3 is 19 residues. Libraries were prepared by immunoSEQ multiplex PCR; TCRdb keeps only in-frame clonotypes and omits some of them. This sample has some 98,000 clones; 85% to 90% occur once, and the top ten carry roughly 15%. This clone has more than one count but fewer than ten. Its antigen is undetermined. This sample comprised peripheral blood, obtained 28 days after the second AZD1222 dose. The clonotype originates from an adult who received the AZD1222 COVID-19 vaccine. This chain links TRBV6-2 or TRBV6-3 with TRBJ2-7, with D tentatively TRBD2 (6 bases). CDR3 sequence reads: CASSTDEKGRRLPLMEQYF. In DNA, the CDR3 is TGTGCCAGCAGTACGGATGAAAAGGGGAGGAGGCTACCTCTCATGGAGCAGTACTTC.